Described below is a single T cell receptor beta chain sequence and its context. Different DNA sequences within this sample yield the same CDR3. TCRdb keeps only in-frame clones here, not all; method: immunoSEQ multiplex PCR. The sample contains roughly 2.2 million clones, 92% of which appear only once. The data are from a study of shared clonotypes between healthy human individuals. Donors, healthy HIV-negative adults, lacked recent acute infections or vaccinations. CD4+ cells yielded CD45RA+ naive and CD45RA-negative memory subsets. The source of this sequence is a man aged 18 to 29 in good health. Some clones in this sample may be carry-over from other donors' samples. Sequences were obtained from naive CD4+ T cells from PBMCs. The subset was: CD45RA+ positively selected.

The CDR3 bases are TGCGCCAGCAGCTCGAGTACAGGTAACACTGAAGCTTTCTTT. This encodes CASSSSTGNTEAFF. The chain recombines TRBV5-1 with TRBJ1-1; maybe TRBD1 (5 bases). The CDR3 sequence is 14 residues long. Per germline, CDR1 SGHRS and CDR2 YFSETQ. V was clipped by 3 bases and J by 2 bases, with 11 bases between them.